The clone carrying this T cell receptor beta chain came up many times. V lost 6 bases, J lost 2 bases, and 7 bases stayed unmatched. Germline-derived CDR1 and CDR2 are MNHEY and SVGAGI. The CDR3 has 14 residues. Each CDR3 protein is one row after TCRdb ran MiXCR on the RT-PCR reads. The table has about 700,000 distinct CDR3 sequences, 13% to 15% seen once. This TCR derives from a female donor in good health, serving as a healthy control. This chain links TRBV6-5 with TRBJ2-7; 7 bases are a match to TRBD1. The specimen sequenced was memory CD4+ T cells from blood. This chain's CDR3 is CASRGQFYPYEQYF. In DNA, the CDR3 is TGTGCCAGCAGGGGACAGTTCTACCCCTACGAGCAGTACTTC.